This passage covers 30 T cell receptor beta chains from one sample sequenced in a study of OX40 agonist ivuxolimab in advanced cancers. TCRdb's table, derived via immunoSEQ multiplex PCR, lists solely in-frame clones and lacks some. The data show tens of thousands of clones, about 89% seen once. Sample: CD4+ or CD8+ T cells sorted from blood, taken in a trial of the OX40 agonist ivuxolimab. The receptors stem from an adult with an advanced solid tumor such as melanoma, head and neck, liver or kidney cancer.

The V and J genes are TRBV19 and TRBJ1-1; D uncertain. V was cut by 3 bases and J by 0 bases, with 14 bases left in between. Germline CDR1 LNHDA, CDR2 SQIVND (reference sequence). The CDR3 has 16 residues. The CDR3 sequence: CASSMSGRRMNTEAFF. The CDR3 DNA follows: TGTGCCAGTAGTATGAGTGGCAGGAGGATGAACACTGAAGCTTTCTTT.

This sequence joins TRBV6-5 and TRBJ1-1, with 7 bases aligning to TRBD1. CDR1 is MNHEY, CDR2 SVGAGI, per germline. Germline trimming cut 7 bases from V and 6 bases from J; bases unmatched to any gene: 11. The CDR3 runs to 14 residues. CDR3 nucleotides: TGTGCCAGCAATCGCGGACAGGTACAAGCTGAAGCTTTCTTT. Encoded protein: CASNRGQVQAEAFF.

The chain couples TRBV4-3 to TRBJ2-3; D is unclear. V was trimmed by 3 bases and J by 2 bases, leaving 12 bases between them. The CDR3 is 15 amino acids. Per the germline V gene, CDR1 is LGHNA and CDR2 is YSLEER. In DNA, the CDR3 is TGCGCCAGCAGCCAGATGATCTTCTCCACAGATACGCAGTATTTT. Its protein product is CASSQMIFSTDTQYF.

The rearrangement links TRBV7-2 to TRBJ1-2; TRBD1 aligns across 9 bases. Germline CDR1 is SGHTA and CDR2 is FQGNSA. This CDR3 has 14 residues. Trimming removed 5 bases from V and 6 bases from J; junction bases left unmatched: 7. CDR3: CASSKDRGQDGYTF. The CDR3 nucleotides are TGTGCCAGCAGCAAGGACAGGGGTCAAGATGGCTACACCTTC.

Only a few counts were recorded for this clone. This sequence joins TRBV7-8 and TRBJ2-7; D is perhaps TRBD1 (6 bases). Trimming took 2 bases from V and 0 from J, leaving 11 bases between them. Per the germline V gene, CDR1 is SGHVS and CDR2 is FQNEAQ. CDR3 length: 15 residues. The chain's CDR3 is CASSLRDIISYEQYF. The CDR3 bases are TGTGCCAGCAGCTTAAGGGACATAATCTCCTACGAGCAGTACTTC.

The chain uses TRBV18 and TRBJ2-1; D gene ambiguous. In germline, CDR1 is KGHSH, CDR2 LQKENI. V lost 6 bases to trimming and J lost 4 bases, with 13 bases between them. The CDR3 sequence is 14 residues long. In DNA, the CDR3 is TGTGCCAGCTCCCCTACAACCACTTACAATGAGCAGTTCTTC. Amino acid sequence: CASSPTTTYNEQFF.

This clone was seen once. This chain connects TRBV6-1 to TRBJ1-2, with D unclear. The V end lost 1 base, the J end lost 3 bases, and 9 bases lay between the germline ends. Germline CDR1 and CDR2: MNHNS and SASEGT. The CDR3 extends over 14 amino acids. CDR3 sequence: CASSEGRRDYGYTF. The DNA for the CDR3 is TGTGCCAGCAGTGAAGGAAGGCGGGACTATGGCTACACCTTC.

The chain uses TRBV30 and TRBJ1-3; 7 bases are shared with TRBD1. The CDR3 has 12 residues. From germline, CDR1 is GTSNPN and CDR2 SVGIG (reference sequence). With 0 bases clipped from V and 11 bases from J, the junction kept 4 bases outside the gene matches. CDR3 nucleotides: TGTGCCTGGAGTGTACTAGACAGGGCCATATATTTT. Protein: CAWSVLDRAIYF.

J is TRBJ2-7 and V is TRBV7-9; D is unresolved. This CDR3 is built from 16 residues. CDR1 is SEHNR and CDR2 is FQNEAQ in the germline V gene (reference sequence). Between the trimmed V and J ends, which lost 1 base and 6 bases, there was a span of 19 bases. CDR3 loop: CASSLGHLGVIREQYF. CDR3 coding DNA: TGTGCCAGCAGCTTAGGGCACCTAGGCGTTATACGCGAGCAGTACTTC.

The chain recombines TRBV5-4 with TRBJ2-3, with D tentatively TRBD2 (6 bases). Trimming pared 4 bases from V and 1 base from J, leaving 16 bases between. CDR1 is SGHNT and CDR2 is YYREEE in the germline V gene (reference sequence). This CDR3 has 16 amino acids. This chain's CDR3 is CASSVDGGGGTDTQYF. CDR3 sequence (DNA): TGTGCCAGCAGCGTAGACGGAGGCGGGGGCACAGATACGCAGTATTTT.

The rearrangement uses TRBV5-1 and TRBJ2-3; D is possibly TRBD1 (5 bases). Germline CDR1 reads SGHRS; CDR2 reads YFSETQ. V gave up 2 bases and J gave up 0 bases, with 22 bases separating them. This CDR3 has 19 amino acids. The CDR3 region has the DNA TGCGCCAGCAGCTTTACAGGCAGCCTCTTCACCACCAGCACAGATACGCAGTATTTT. Its translation: CASSFTGSLFTTSTDTQYF. Complete variable domain (other parts from reference TRBV5-1 and TRBJ2-3): KAGVTQTPRYLIKTRGQQVTLSCSPISGHRSVSWYQQTPGQGLQFLFEYFSETQRNKGNFPGRFSGRQFSNSRSEMNVSTLELGDSALYLCASSFTGSLFTTSTDTQYFGPGTRLTVL.

The chain joins TRBV7-3 to TRBJ2-3, with D uncertain. V lost 4 bases and J 2 bases, leaving 13 bases between the germline ends. Germline loops: CDR1 SGHTA, CDR2 FQGTGA. The CDR3 extends over 15 amino acids. The CDR3 DNA reads as TGTGCCAGCAGCTCGGCCGGGCTTGTCACAGATACGCAGTATTTT. It codes for CASSSAGLVTDTQYF.

The genes are TRBV2 and TRBJ2-5; D unclear. In germline, CDR1 is SNHLY, CDR2 FYNNEI. The CDR3 is made up of 14 amino acids. The germline V and J ends were trimmed by 7 bases and 0 bases, with 12 bases remaining between them. Here the CDR3 DNA reads TGTGCCAGCACCGCAGGACGGAACCAAGAGACCCAGTACTTC. Its translation: CASTAGRNQETQYF.

The chain uses TRBV6-5 and TRBJ2-7; weak D call: TRBD2 (7 bases). This CDR3 is built from 13 residues. V shed 2 bases and J shed 7 bases, with 12 bases lying between them. From germline, CDR1 is MNHEY and CDR2 SVGAGI. The CDR3 sequence is CASSYGTTGEQYF. The CDR3 DNA reads as TGTGCCAGCAGTTACGGGACTACAGGGGAGCAGTACTTC.

The chain couples TRBV19 to TRBJ2-1; TRBD1 matches at 11 bases. Germline-derived CDR1 and CDR2 are LNHDA and SQIVND (reference sequence). V dropped 5 bases and J dropped 6; count of bases not matched to a gene: 9. The CDR3 runs to 16 residues. CDR3 sequence reads: CASSSHRDRGSNEQFF. The CDR3 DNA reads TGTGCCAGTAGTTCGCACCGGGACAGGGGGAGCAATGAGCAGTTCTTC.

The sample holds one count of this clone. V and J are TRBV19 and TRBJ2-5; no definite D call. Trimming took 8 bases from V and 0 from J, leaving 7 bases between them. Germline-derived CDR1 and CDR2 are LNHDA and SQIVND (reference sequence). The CDR3 has 12 residues. The CDR3 here is CASCQDQETQYF. CDR3 sequence (DNA): TGTGCCAGTTGCCAAGACCAAGAGACCCAGTACTTC.

V and J are TRBV5-1 and TRBJ2-1; 8 bases line up with TRBD2. The V gene end was trimmed by 3 bases and the J gene end by 4 bases; junction bases not matched to a gene: 6. The CDR3 is made up of 15 amino acids. In germline, CDR1 is SGHRS, CDR2 YFSETQ. CDR3 amino acids: CASSSGLDGYNEQFF. CDR3 DNA sequence: TGCGCCAGCAGCTCGGGACTAGATGGGTACAATGAGCAGTTCTTC.

The count of this clone is one. V usage is TRBV7-2 and J usage is TRBJ2-5; 12 bases fit TRBD2. The end of the DNA aligns better with TRBJ2-7, so the J call may be wrong. Germline loops: CDR1 SGHTA, CDR2 FQGNSA. This CDR3 comprises 15 residues. The CDR3 bases are TGTGCCAGCAGCCCGATAAGACTAGCGGGAGCCGAGCAGTACTTC. This encodes CASSPIRLAGAEQYF.

The chain uses TRBV5-1 and TRBJ2-7; D perhaps matches TRBD2 (6 bases). The CDR3 totals 16 residues. Germline V gene sequence: CDR1 SGHRS, CDR2 YFSETQ. V was cut by 2 bases and J by 0 bases, with 15 bases left in between. The DNA of the CDR3 is TGCGCCAGCAGCTTTAAGTCAGACGGGAGCTCCTACGAGCAGTACTTC. It encodes CASSFKSDGSSYEQYF.

The chain has TRBV30 and TRBJ1-2, with 8 bases that match TRBD1. The germline V gene encodes CDR1 GTSNPN and CDR2 SVGIG (reference sequence). Trimming removed 5 bases from V and 0 bases from J; junction bases left unmatched: 2. The CDR3 covers 13 residues. CDR3 in amino acids: CAWEQGANYGYTF. In DNA, the CDR3 is TGTGCCTGGGAACAGGGGGCTAACTATGGCTACACCTTC.

This chain links TRBV6-1 with TRBJ1-5; possibly TRBD1 for D (6 bases). V gave up 5 bases and J gave up 0 bases, with 11 bases separating them. The germline gives CDR1 MNHNS, CDR2 SASEGT. The CDR3 length is 15 residues. The CDR3 here is CASSSRGNSNQPQHF. The CDR3 coding sequence is TGTGCCAGCAGTTCTAGGGGGAATAGCAATCAGCCCCAGCATTTT.

The chain has TRBV9 and TRBJ1-1; 7 positions agree with TRBD1. The CDR3 totals 14 residues. V lost 2 bases to trimming and J lost 6 bases; unmatched junction nucleotides: 7. CDR1 and CDR2 (germline): SGDLS, YYNGEE. CDR3 coding DNA: TGTGCCAGCAGCGTGGGAGGGGGCTGGGCTGAAGCTTTCTTT. Translation gives CASSVGGGWAEAFF.

This clone was recorded a few times. The chain links TRBV5-4 to TRBJ1-2, with no clear D. Germline lookup yields CDR1 SGHNT and CDR2 YYREEE (reference sequence). This CDR3 contains 13 residues. The DNA for the CDR3 is TGTTTCCTTGGGGAGGGAAGAAACTATGGCTACACCTTC. Amino acids: CFLGEGRNYGYTF.

The chain couples TRBV7-9 to TRBJ2-2; D is unclear. The length of the CDR3 is 12 residues. V was trimmed by 1 base and J by 6 bases, leaving 3 bases between them. CDR1 and CDR2 (germline): SEHNR, FQNEAQ (reference sequence). DNA of the CDR3: TGTGCCAGCAGCTTAGGGTCCGGGGAGCTGTTTTTT. It codes for CASSLGSGELFF. The full variable domain, its missing parts supplied by reference TRBV7-9 and TRBJ2-2, is DTGVSQNPRHKITKRGQNVTFRCDPISEHNRLYWYRQTLGQGPEFLTYFQNEAQLEKSRLLSDRFSAERPKGSFSTLEIQRTEQGDSAMYLCASSLGSGELFFGEGSRLTVL.

V usage is TRBV6-1 and J usage is TRBJ1-1; D is ambiguous. Germline CDR1 is MNHNS and CDR2 is SASEGT. The CDR3 runs 13 residues. Between the trimmed V and J ends, which lost 3 bases and 5 bases, there was a span of 10 bases. The CDR3 spells CASSEGWQTEAFF. The CDR3 nucleotides are TGTGCCAGCAGTGAGGGGTGGCAGACTGAAGCTTTCTTT.

The genes are TRBV5-4 and TRBJ2-5; 7 bases map to TRBD2. The V and J ends lost 0 bases and 4 bases, in that order; junction bases with no gene match: 0. Germline loops: CDR1 SGHNT, CDR2 YYREEE (reference sequence). The CDR3 is 13 amino acids. This chain's CDR3 is CASSLGEGETQYF. CDR3 bases: TGTGCCAGCAGCTTGGGGGAGGGAGAGACCCAGTACTTC.

In its sample, this clone was seen a few times. V usage is TRBV11-2 and J usage is TRBJ2-7, with unresolved D. The CDR3 sequence is 12 residues long. Trimming removed 2 bases from V and 3 bases from J, with 5 bases in between. Germline CDR1 reads SGHAT; CDR2 reads FQNNGV. The CDR3 spells CASSLFIYEQYF. The CDR3 coding sequence is TGTGCCAGCAGCTTATTCATCTACGAGCAGTACTTC.

The chain recombines TRBV19 with TRBJ2-7; D is perhaps TRBD1 or TRBD2 (5 bases each). Germline V gene lookup returns CDR1 LNHDA and CDR2 SQIVND (reference sequence). The germline V and J ends were trimmed by 1 base and 3 bases, with 10 bases remaining between them. The CDR3 runs to 14 residues. The CDR3 DNA is TGTGCCAGTAGTATAGGGGGGTACCTCTACGAGCAGTACTTC. Its protein product is CASSIGGYLYEQYF.

This clone showed up just once. The junction departs from germline at one end; a sequencing error may be responsible. The chain has TRBV7-7 and TRBJ2-2, with D perhaps TRBD1 (5 bases). The germline gives CDR1 SSHAT, CDR2 FNYEAQ (reference sequence). The CDR3 loop spans 14 amino acids. The CDR3 bases are TGTGCTAGCAGCCCCGACAGAAACACCGGGGAGCTGTTTTTT. Amino acid sequence: CASSPDRNTGELFF.

The V call is TRBV28, the J call TRBJ1-1; D unresolved. The V end was cut by 2 bases, the J end by 1 base, with 11 bases between. The CDR3 has 15 residues. Per the germline V gene, CDR1 is MDHEN and CDR2 is SYDVKM. The CDR3 is CASSLTGRENTEAFF. CDR3 coding DNA: TGTGCCAGCAGTTTAACGGGGAGGGAGAACACTGAAGCTTTCTTT. The full variable domain, with the rest looked up from reference TRBV28 and TRBJ1-1, is DVKVTQSSRYLVKRTGEKVFLECVQDMDHENMFWYRQDPGLGLRLIYFSYDVKMKEKGDIPEGYSVSREKKERFSLILESASTNQTSMYLCASSLTGRENTEAFFGQGTRLTVV.